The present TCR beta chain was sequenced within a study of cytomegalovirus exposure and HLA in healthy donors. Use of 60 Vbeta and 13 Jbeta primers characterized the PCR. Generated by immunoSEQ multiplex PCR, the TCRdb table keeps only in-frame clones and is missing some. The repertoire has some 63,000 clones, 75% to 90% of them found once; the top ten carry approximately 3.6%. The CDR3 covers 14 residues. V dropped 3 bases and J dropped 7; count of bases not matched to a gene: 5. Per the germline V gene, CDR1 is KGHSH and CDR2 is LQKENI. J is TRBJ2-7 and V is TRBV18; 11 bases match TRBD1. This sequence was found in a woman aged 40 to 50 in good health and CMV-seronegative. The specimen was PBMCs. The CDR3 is CASSPTDRGQEQYF. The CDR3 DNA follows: TGTGCCAGCTCACCTACGGACAGGGGGCAGGAGCAGTACTTC.